This T cell receptor beta chain was retrieved from a study of T cells after yellow fever vaccination. TCRdb independently ran MiXCR on the 5' RACE reads; one entry per CDR3 protein. Of 95,000 to 100,000 distinct CDR3 sequences listed, 5.8% are singletons. Germline V lookup: CDR1 SGHDT, CDR2 YYEEEE. V lost 4 bases and J lost 7, with 11 bases in between. CDR3 length: 12 residues. This TCR derives from a man between 18 and 35 years old who received the YFV17D yellow fever vaccine. The rearrangement joins TRBV5-6 to TRBJ1-1; D is ambiguous. Source: CD8+ T cells sorted from PBMCs, taken 10 days after the yellow fever booster vaccination. The CDR3 nucleotides read TGTGCCAGCAGCCAGAGCTACGTTGAAGCTTTCTTT. It translates to CASSQSYVEAFF. The full variable domain, in which reference TRBV5-6 and TRBJ1-1 provide the parts outside the CDR3, is DAGVTQSPTHLIKTRGQQVTLRCSPKSGHDTVSWYQQALGQGPQFIFQYYEEEERQRGNFPDRFSGHQFPNYSSELNVNALLLGDSALYLCASSQSYVEAFFGQGTRLTVV.